The 23 T cell receptor beta chains below were found in one sample sequenced in a study of T cell clonality in common variable immunodeficiency. Points from the study as a whole: Common variable immunodeficiency TCR beta sequences reportedly had fewer deletions and N-nucleotide insertions.

Assay used: immunoSEQ multiplex PCR; TCRdb lists only in-frame clones, some missing. In total the sample includes 40,000 to 50,000 clones, none of them seen once. Their specific antigens are unknown. Source material: peripheral blood mononuclear cells. These receptors were taken from a human donor with common variable immunodeficiency.

This clone was seen at least ten times. The read falls 3 residues short of the CDR3 end, and the missing part is taken from the germline J gene. The chain combines TRBV20-1 with TRBJ1-4, with 7 bases that match TRBD1. Germline trimming cut 5 bases from V and 7 bases from J; bases unmatched to any gene: 10. From germline, CDR1 is DFQATT and CDR2 SNEGSKA (reference sequence). This CDR3 comprises 14 residues. The CDR3 protein is CSASETGRGEKLFF. CDR3 DNA (partial): TGCAGTGCTTCCGAGACAGGGCGCGGTGAAAAA.

This clone occurred a few times. The CDR3: CASSPTGGNYGYTF. The CDR3 DNA, read in part, is TGTGCCAGCAGCCCTACAGGGGGGAACTATGGC. This chain joins TRBV7-2 and TRBJ1-2; 8 bases fit TRBD1. The CDR3 end falls 3 residues outside the read, so it is completed with the germline J gene. After removal of 5 bases from V and 2 bases from J, the junction contained 4 bases not matched to a gene. Germline V lookup: CDR1 SGHTA, CDR2 FQGNSA. The CDR3 covers 14 residues.

There are many counts of this clone. The CDR3 end lies 3 residues beyond the end of the read and is filled in from the germline J gene. J is TRBJ2-1 and V is TRBV29-1; 8 bases are shared with TRBD1. The germline V gene encodes CDR1 SQVTM and CDR2 ANQGSEA. This CDR3 spans 14 amino acids. V lost 7 bases and J lost 9; bases outside the gene matches: 14. The part of the CDR3 DNA that was read is TGCAGCGGCGAAATGACAGGGGCGATCAGTGAG. As protein: CSGEMTGAISE. The whole CDR3 protein is CSGEMTGAISEQFF.

This clone has ten or more counts. The read is 3 residues too short to cover the CDR3 end, so that end is filled in from the germline J gene. The gene calls are TRBV18 and TRBJ1-4, with TRBD1 matching over 9 bases. J was trimmed by 8 bases and V by 6 bases; bases with no gene match: 4. The CDR3 sequence is 13 residues long. Germline CDR1 is KGHSH and CDR2 is LQKENI. CDR3 region: CASSRDRDEKLFF. The DNA read from the CDR3 is TGTGCCAGCTCCCGGGACAGGGACGAAAAA.

This clone was counted between two and nine times. The CDR3 is cut off 3 residues early in the read; its end comes from the germline J gene. This chain joins TRBV30 and TRBJ2-7, with D tentatively TRBD1 (6 bases). V gave up 2 bases and J gave up 2 bases, with 16 bases separating them. The CDR3 extends over 15 amino acids. Germline-derived CDR1 and CDR2 are GTSNPN and SVGIG (reference sequence). CDR3 loop: CAWSPRQATPYEQYF. CDR3 DNA, as far as it was read: TGTGCCTGGAGTCCAAGACAGGCGACCCCCTACGAG.

This clone was recorded at least ten times. The covered CDR3 bases are TGTGCCAGTAGTCAGTTTCGTGAG. Protein product: CASSQFRE. The whole CDR3 protein is CASSQFREQFF. This chain links TRBV6-2 or TRBV6-3 with TRBJ2-1; no reliable D call. The read terminates 3 residues ahead of where the CDR3 ends, so the germline J gene completes it. This CDR3 has 11 amino acids. V was trimmed by 9 bases and J by 9 bases, leaving 12 bases between them. Germline assignment: CDR1 MNHEY and CDR2 SVGEGT.

At least ten counts were recorded for this clone. The read gets to within 3 residues of the CDR3 end, and the germline J gene fills in the rest. The V gene is TRBV5-5, the J gene TRBJ1-2, with unresolved D. The CDR3 covers 13 residues. V gave up 7 bases and J gave up 3 bases, with 13 bases separating them. Germline V gene sequence: CDR1 SGHKS, CDR2 YYEKEE (reference sequence). The covered CDR3 bases are TGTGCCAGCTTTGGCGGGTCCTACTATGGC. It translates to CASFGGSYYG. The entire CDR3 protein is CASFGGSYYGYTF.

This clone was recorded a few times. The read is 3 residues too short to cover the CDR3 end, so that end is filled in from the germline J gene. V and J are TRBV11-1 and TRBJ2-5; 7 nucleotides agree with TRBD2. The CDR3 spans 13 residues. Germline V gene lookup returns CDR1 SGHAT and CDR2 FQDESV (reference sequence). The junction had 7 bases not matched to a gene; V was cut back by 7 bases and J by 5 bases. The sequenced CDR3 bases are TGTGCCAGCAAGGGCTGGCGGGAGGAGACC. The encoded protein is CASKGWREET. The entire CDR3 protein reads CASKGWREETQYF. The full variable domain, with the rest looked up from reference TRBV11-1 and TRBJ2-5, is EAEVAQSPRYKITEKSQAVAFWCDPISGHATLYWYRQILGQGPELLVQFQDESVVDDSQLPKDRFSAERLKGVDSTLKIQPAELGDSAMYLCASKGWREETQYFGPGTRLLVL.

Turning to this clone: The read ends 3 residues early relative to the CDR3; the germline J gene fills the gap. V usage is TRBV2 and J usage is TRBJ2-7; D may match TRBD1 or TRBD2 (5 bases each). CDR1 SNHLY and CDR2 FYNNEI come from the germline V gene. The CDR3 is 13 amino acids. The V gene lost 5 bases and the J gene lost 3 bases, with 11 bases spanning the gap. The sequenced CDR3 bases are TGTGCCAGCAGTCGAAGGGGAGACTACGAG. This codes for CASSRRGDYE. The whole CDR3 is CASSRRGDYEQYF.

Ten or more counts support this clone. CDR3 DNA (partial): TGTGCCAGCAGCTTCATACAGGGGGCTCACGAG. Its translation is CASSFIQGAHE. The entire CDR3 protein is CASSFIQGAHEQYF. The chain is built from TRBV7-9 and TRBJ2-7; 9 bases align to TRBD1. The read is 3 residues too short to cover the CDR3 end, so that end is filled in from the germline J gene. Germline lookup yields CDR1 SEHNR and CDR2 FQNEAQ (reference sequence). The CDR3 is 14 amino acids. J gave up 5 bases and V 3 bases, and 5 bases lay outside the gene matches.

The table lists this clone with a few counts. The read is 3 residues too short to cover the CDR3 end, so that end is filled in from the germline J gene. The rearrangement uses TRBV18 and TRBJ1-5; 9 bases line up with TRBD1. The germline CDR1 and CDR2 sequences are KGHSH and LQKENI. V lost 6 bases and J lost 7; bases outside the gene matches: 10. CDR3 length: 15 amino acids. The CDR3 spells CASSPGGQGRQPQHF. CDR3 DNA, as far as it was read: TGTGCCAGCTCCCCGGGCGGACAGGGGAGGCAGCCC.

This clone was counted a few times. The read ends 3 residues shy of where the CDR3 ends; the end is completed using the germline J gene. This chain uses TRBV20-1 with TRBJ2-7; D unresolved. The CDR3 sequence is 13 residues long. The germline CDR1 and CDR2 sequences are DFQATT and SNEGSKA (reference sequence). Trimming pared 5 bases from V and 0 bases from J, leaving 11 bases between. The CDR3 DNA, read in part, is TGCAGTGCTCGACAAAGGAGCTCCTACGAG. Protein: CSARQRSSYE. The full CDR3 reads CSARQRSSYEQYF.

This clone was counted only a few times. The read is 3 residues too short to cover the CDR3 end, so that end is filled in from the germline J gene. The rearrangement uses TRBV6-2 or TRBV6-3 and TRBJ2-1; D perhaps matches TRBD2 (6 bases). CDR3 length: 16 residues. The germline gives CDR1 MNHEY, CDR2 SVGEGT. Trimming stripped 6 bases from V and 1 base from J, with 16 bases between. CDR3 region: CASSAGRGLSYNEQFF. Partial CDR3 DNA: TGTGCCAGCAGCGCGGGAAGGGGACTTTCCTACAATGAG.

This clone was picked up many times. The read comes to an end 3 residues before the CDR3 does, leaving the germline J gene to fill in the end. V is TRBV29-1 and J is TRBJ2-7; 13 bases fit TRBD2. The V gene's germline CDR1 is SQVTM and CDR2 ANQGSEA. V trimming: 6 bases; J trimming: 2 bases; junction bases outside the gene matches: 4. The CDR3 is 14 residues long. CDR3 in amino acids: CSVTGLAGTYEQYF. Incomplete CDR3 DNA: TGCAGCGTGACGGGACTAGCGGGAACCTACGAG.

As for this clone: With the read ending 3 residues before the CDR3 end, the germline J gene is used to fill in that end. V and J are TRBV2 and TRBJ2-4; no definite D call. V was shortened by 6 bases and J by 5 bases, with 8 bases between the two germline ends. The CDR3 runs 12 residues. Germline V gene lookup returns CDR1 SNHLY and CDR2 FYNNEI. Incomplete CDR3 DNA: TGTGCCAGCAGACAAAAACAAAACATT. Translating gives CASRQKQNI. The whole CDR3 sequence reads CASRQKQNIQYF.

This clone was found many times. The missing CDR3 end, 3 residues past where the read stops, is filled in from the germline J gene. The chain employs TRBV2 and TRBJ2-1, with TRBD2 matching over 7 bases. The germline CDR1 and CDR2 sequences are SNHLY and FYNNEI. The CDR3 has 14 residues. V shed 6 bases and J 5 bases; nucleotides not matched to a gene: 7. The CDR3 region is CASSRGLVDNEQFF. The CDR3 bases that were read are TGTGCCAGCAGCCGCGGACTAGTTGACAATGAG.

This clone was counted ten times or more. Read data end 3 residues before the CDR3 end; the end is taken from the germline J gene. This chain connects TRBV20-1 to TRBJ2-4; D may be TRBD2 (6 bases). Germline V gene data show CDR1 as DFQATT and CDR2 as SNEGSKA (reference sequence). Trimming cost V 4 bases and J 6 bases, with 16 bases left between them. The CDR3 has 14 residues. The CDR3 region is CSATDGQGGNIQYF. CDR3 DNA, as far as it was read: TGCAGTGCTACAGACGGGCAGGGAGGAAACATT.

To note about this clone: With the read ending 3 residues before the CDR3 end, the germline J gene is used to fill in that end. The gene calls are TRBV19 and TRBJ2-1; the match to TRBD2 covers 12 bases. The germline V gene has CDR1 LNHDA and CDR2 SQIVND (reference sequence). The CDR3 extends over 17 amino acids. With 3 bases clipped from V and 1 base from J, the junction kept 4 bases outside the gene matches. The CDR3 here is CASSISSGRESYNEQFF. The covered CDR3 bases are TGTGCCAGTAGTATTTCTAGCGGGAGGGAGTCCTACAATGAG.

This clone was seen only a few times. The read ends 3 residues before the CDR3 terminus; that terminus is restored from the germline J gene. The V call is TRBV6-2 or TRBV6-3, the J call TRBJ2-7, with 10 bases fitting TRBD1. CDR3 length equals 15 residues. V was pared by 6 bases and J by 5 bases, with 10 bases of the junction left unmatched. The germline V gene encodes CDR1 MNHEY and CDR2 SVGEGT. CDR3 loop: CASSSPGQGRHEQYF. The part of the CDR3 DNA that was read is TGTGCCAGCAGCTCGCCGGGACAGGGGCGGCACGAG.

This clone was counted at least ten times. From the germline J gene comes the end of the CDR3, since the read stops 3 residues before it. V and J are TRBV7-8 and TRBJ1-2, with 9 bases that match TRBD1. CDR1 is SGHVS, CDR2 FQNEAQ, per germline. V lost 6 bases to trimming and J lost 2 bases; unmatched junction nucleotides: 7. CDR3 length: 15 residues. This CDR3 reads CASSRTGTGNYGYTF. The sequenced part of the CDR3 DNA is TGTGCCAGCAGTAGAACCGGGACAGGGAACTATGGC.

This clone was seen many times. The CDR3 end falls 3 residues outside the read, so it is completed with the germline J gene. This sequence joins TRBV10-1 and TRBJ2-7; D not resolved. The CDR3 covers 14 residues. V lost 4 bases to trimming and J lost 4 bases, with 14 bases between them. The germline V gene has CDR1 WNHNN and CDR2 SYGVQD (reference sequence). The part of the CDR3 DNA that was read is TGCGCCAGCAGTGGTGGTTCAGGAGAGTACGAG. Translated, it gives CASSGGSGEYE. The CDR3 in full is CASSGGSGEYEQYF.

This clone came up many times. The missing CDR3 end, 3 residues past where the read stops, is filled in from the germline J gene. The chain carries TRBV5-1 and TRBJ2-7; 8 bases align to TRBD1. CDR1 is SGHRS, CDR2 YFSETQ, per germline. With 0 bases clipped from V and 6 bases from J, the junction kept 5 bases outside the gene matches. The CDR3 covers 14 residues. This chain's CDR3 is CASSLGTGTGEQYF. The sequenced part of the CDR3 DNA is TGCGCCAGCAGCTTGGGGACAGGGACGGGCGAG.

The table lists this clone with a few counts. The observed sequence ends 3 residues before the CDR3 terminus, with the missing tail filled in from the germline J gene. The rearrangement joins TRBV11-2 to TRBJ2-5; TRBD2 agrees at 7 bases. The germline CDR1 and CDR2 sequences are SGHAT and FQNNGV. The CDR3 totals 15 residues. V dropped 5 bases and J dropped 1; count of bases not matched to a gene: 7. CDR3 protein: CASSLTGGGQETQYF. The CDR3 bases that were read are TGTGCCAGCAGCCTTACTGGCGGGGGCCAAGAGACC.